One and the same sample provided the 18 T cell receptor beta chains below, sequenced in a study of post-analysis software for immune sequencing data. Points from the study as a whole: Patients had higher frequencies than controls of roughly five TRBV segments, including TRBV5-6, TRBV5-1 and TRBV20-1.

Unique molecular identifiers were present in the TCR beta cDNA libraries. MiXCR, applied by TCRdb to the PCR reads, yields one record per CDR3 protein. The sample has 750,000 to 950,000 distinct CDR3 sequences; 53% are singletons. Antigen specificity for these receptors is unknown. The sequenced sample was blood. These receptors were obtained from a girl aged 5 to 17 with multiple sclerosis.

There are many counts of this clonotype. The chain has TRBV29-1 and TRBJ2-7; 12 nucleotides line up with TRBD1. The CDR3 consists of 14 residues. Looked up from germline, CDR1 is SQVTM and CDR2 is ANQGSEA. Trimming removed 4 bases from V and 5 bases from J; junction bases left unmatched: 6. CDR3 coding DNA: TGCAGCGTTGTGGGACAGGGGGCTTTCGACGAGCAGTACTTC. Protein: CSVVGQGAFDEQYF.

The chain links TRBV5-1 to TRBJ2-7; D possibly corresponds to TRBD2 (7 bases). CDR1 SGHRS and CDR2 YFSETQ come from the germline V gene. The CDR3 has 14 residues. Trimming stripped 6 bases from V and 0 bases from J, with 13 bases between. CDR3 bases: TGCGCCAGCACCCTGGGGGGGGCCTCCTACGAGCAGTACTTC. It is translated as CASTLGGASYEQYF.

This clonotype has just a few counts. DNA for the CDR3: TGTGCCAGCAGCTTAGGACAGGGGGAGCGAAATGAGCAGTTCTTC. Its protein is CASSLGQGERNEQFF. This sequence joins TRBV11-2 and TRBJ2-1; TRBD1 agrees at 9 bases. The CDR3 has 15 residues. Germline assignment: CDR1 SGHAT and CDR2 FQNNGV. V dropped 1 base and J dropped 7; count of bases not matched to a gene: 5.

Concerning this clonotype: One junction end disagrees with the germline gene, perhaps due to a read error. The chain couples TRBV20-1 to TRBJ2-5; 13 nucleotides align to TRBD2. Germline V gene data show CDR1 as DFQATT and CDR2 as SNEGSKA (reference sequence). This CDR3 comprises 13 residues. CDR3 protein: CSTSGRAVETQYF. DNA of the CDR3: TGTAGTACTAGCGGGAGGGCCGTAGAGACCCAGTACTTC.

The gene calls are TRBV20-1 and TRBJ2-5; D unclear. Trimming took off 4 bases at V and 2 bases at J, with 8 bases between the two ends. The germline V gene has CDR1 DFQATT and CDR2 SNEGSKA (reference sequence). CDR3 size: 12 residues. The CDR3 loop reads CSATENQETQYF. The CDR3 DNA reads as TGCAGTGCTACGGAAAATCAAGAGACCCAGTACTTC.

The chain couples TRBV7-6 to TRBJ2-3; no clear D. The V gene lost 5 bases and the J gene lost 3 bases, with 9 bases spanning the gap. Germline CDR1 is SGHVS and CDR2 is FNYEAQ. This CDR3 contains 13 residues. The CDR3 DNA sequence: TGTGCCAGCAGCCCTATGGCGACAGATACGCAGTATTTT. This translates into CASSPMATDTQYF.

The chain combines TRBV20-1 with TRBJ1-1; 7 bases match TRBD1. In germline, CDR1 is DFQATT, CDR2 SNEGSKA (reference sequence). V shed 7 bases and J 6 bases; nucleotides not matched to a gene: 8. This CDR3 has 12 amino acids. The CDR3 region is CSVTGRRAEAFF. For the CDR3, the DNA is TGCAGTGTGACAGGGAGGCGGGCTGAAGCTTTCTTT.

Here the CDR3 DNA reads TGTGCCAGCAGCTTACGGTCCGGGACCCCCCAGTACTTC. This translates into CASSLRSGTPQYF. The chain combines TRBV11-1 with TRBJ2-7, with D tentatively TRBD1 or TRBD2 (5 bases each). The CDR3 loop spans 13 amino acids. Germline V CDR1 and CDR2: SGHAT, FQDESV (reference sequence). The germline V and J ends were trimmed by 2 bases and 10 bases, with 15 bases remaining between them.

CDR3 in DNA: TGTGCCATCAGCAACAAGCGGACAGGGGGGACCAACAATGAGCAGTTCTTC. Protein product: CAISNKRTGGTNNEQFF. The rearrangement joins TRBV10-3 to TRBJ2-1; 10 nucleotides agree with TRBD1. The CDR3 consists of 17 residues. CDR1 ENHRY and CDR2 SYGVKD come from the germline V gene. The J segment lost 5 bases and the V segment lost 6 bases, leaving 13 bases of the junction unmatched.

The chain joins TRBV4-1 to TRBJ1-1; TRBD1 aligns across 8 bases. With 6 bases clipped from V and 2 bases from J, the junction kept 14 bases outside the gene matches. There are 17 residues in the CDR3. CDR1 is MGHRA and CDR2 is YSYEKL in the germline V gene. CDR3 protein: CASRMGQGAALNTEAFF. DNA of the CDR3: TGCGCCAGCAGAATGGGGCAGGGGGCGGCCTTAAACACTGAAGCTTTCTTT.

This clonotype was detected a few times. This rearrangement joins TRBV24-1 to TRBJ2-5; TRBD2 might be the D (5 bases). The CDR3 consists of 13 residues. Per germline, CDR1 KGHDR and CDR2 SFDVKD. The germline V and J ends were trimmed by 6 bases and 2 bases, with 9 bases remaining between them. The CDR3 nucleotides are TGTGCCACCAGTCTTACGGGGCAAGAGACCCAGTACTTC. Amino acids: CATSLTGQETQYF.

This clonotype was observed a few times. This chain uses TRBV12-3 or TRBV12-4 with TRBJ2-1; D might be TRBD2 (6 bases). The germline V and J ends were trimmed by 6 bases and 8 bases, with 17 bases remaining between them. The CDR3 totals 14 residues. CDR3 in DNA: TGTGCCAGCAGCCGGACTACAACCACTTATGAGCAGTTCTTC. It encodes CASSRTTTTYEQFF.

This clonotype has a count of ten or more. Compared with germline, one end of the junction differs, possibly owing to a read error. V is TRBV5-1 and J is TRBJ1-2; 10 nucleotides align to TRBD1. CDR1 is SGHRS, CDR2 YFSETQ, per germline. CDR3 length: 14 amino acids. CDR3 coding DNA: TGTGCCAGCAGCTTGGACAGGGGGGGCTATGGCTACACCTTC. This translates into CASSLDRGGYGYTF.

The chain uses TRBV5-1 and TRBJ2-5, with D possibly matching TRBD2 (6 bases). From germline, CDR1 is SGHRS and CDR2 YFSETQ. The CDR3 length is 16 residues. Trimming shortened V by 0 bases and J by 4 bases, and 16 bases separated the two germline ends. The CDR3 reads CASSLARTGERETQYF. DNA for the CDR3: TGCGCCAGCAGCTTGGCCAGGACGGGGGAAAGAGAGACCCAGTACTTC. Based on the CDR3 plus reference TRBV5-1 and TRBJ2-5, the full variable domain is KAGVTQTPRYLIKTRGQQVTLSCSPISGHRSVSWYQQTPGQGLQFLFEYFSETQRNKGNFPGRFSGRQFSNSRSEMNVSTLELGDSALYLCASSLARTGERETQYFGPGTRLLVL.

This clonotype turned up a few times. Here the CDR3 reads CASSLSLGTVAKNIQYF. The CDR3 DNA reads as TGTGCCAGCAGTTTATCGTTAGGGACCGTAGCCAAAAACATTCAGTACTTC. The chain uses TRBV27 and TRBJ2-4; D may be TRBD1 or TRBD2 (5 bases each). Trimming took 0 bases from V and 0 from J, leaving 12 bases between them. This CDR3 comprises 17 residues. In germline, CDR1 is MNHEY, CDR2 SMNVEV (reference sequence).

The chain is built from TRBV5-1 and TRBJ2-5; possible D gene TRBD2, 5 bases. V lost 3 bases and J lost 5, with 14 bases in between. The CDR3 extends over 14 amino acids. From germline, CDR1 is SGHRS and CDR2 YFSETQ. This CDR3 is CASSSGLRVETQYF. As DNA, the CDR3 is TGCGCCAGCAGCTCCGGACTGAGGGTGGAGACCCAGTACTTC. Supplemented by reference TRBV5-1 and TRBJ2-5, the full variable domain reads KAGVTQTPRYLIKTRGQQVTLSCSPISGHRSVSWYQQTPGQGLQFLFEYFSETQRNKGNFPGRFSGRQFSNSRSEMNVSTLELGDSALYLCASSSGLRVETQYFGPGTRLLVL.

V gene TRBV5-1 combines with J gene TRBJ2-7, with TRBD1 matching over 8 bases. The J segment lost 4 bases and the V segment lost 0 bases, leaving 12 bases of the junction unmatched. Germline V lookup: CDR1 SGHRS, CDR2 YFSETQ. This CDR3 contains 17 residues. The CDR3 sequence: CASSLAPTETGVYEQYF. The CDR3 bases are TGCGCCAGCAGCTTGGCCCCCACGGAGACAGGGGTTTACGAGCAGTACTTC.

V is TRBV12-3 or TRBV12-4 and J is TRBJ2-1; 10 nucleotides line up with TRBD2. The V segment lost 5 bases and the J segment 3 bases; nucleotides outside the gene matches: 4. The CDR3 is 15 amino acids. CDR3 nucleotide sequence: TGTGCCAGCAGTCCTAGCGGGAGCAACTACAATGAGCAGTTCTTC. Its protein product is CASSPSGSNYNEQFF.